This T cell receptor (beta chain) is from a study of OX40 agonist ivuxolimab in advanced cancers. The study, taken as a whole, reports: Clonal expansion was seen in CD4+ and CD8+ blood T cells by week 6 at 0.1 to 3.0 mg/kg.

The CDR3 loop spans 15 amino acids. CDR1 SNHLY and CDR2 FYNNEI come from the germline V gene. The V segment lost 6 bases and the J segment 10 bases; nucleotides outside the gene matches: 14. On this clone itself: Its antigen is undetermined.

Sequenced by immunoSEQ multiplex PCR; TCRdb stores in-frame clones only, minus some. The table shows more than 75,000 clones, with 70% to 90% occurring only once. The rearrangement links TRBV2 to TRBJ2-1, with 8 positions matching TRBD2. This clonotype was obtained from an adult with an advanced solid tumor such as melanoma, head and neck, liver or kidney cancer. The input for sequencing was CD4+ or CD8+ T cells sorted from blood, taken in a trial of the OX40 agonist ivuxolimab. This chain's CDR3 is CASSIAGLPGGEQFF. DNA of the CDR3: TGTGCCAGCAGCATAGCGGGACTGCCGGGGGGGGAGCAGTTCTTC.